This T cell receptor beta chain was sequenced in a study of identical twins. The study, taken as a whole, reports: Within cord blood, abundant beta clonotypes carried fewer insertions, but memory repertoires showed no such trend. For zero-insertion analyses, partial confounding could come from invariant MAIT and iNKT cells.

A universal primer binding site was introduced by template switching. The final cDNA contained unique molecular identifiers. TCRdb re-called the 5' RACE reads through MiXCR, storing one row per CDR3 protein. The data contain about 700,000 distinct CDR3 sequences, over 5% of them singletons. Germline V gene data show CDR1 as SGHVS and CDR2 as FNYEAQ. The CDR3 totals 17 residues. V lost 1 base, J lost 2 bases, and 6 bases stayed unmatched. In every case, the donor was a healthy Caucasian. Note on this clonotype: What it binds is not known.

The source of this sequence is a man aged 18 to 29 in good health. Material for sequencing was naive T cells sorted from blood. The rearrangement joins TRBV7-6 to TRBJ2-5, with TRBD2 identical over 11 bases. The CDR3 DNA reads TGTGCCAGCAGCTTAGTTCAGACTAGCGGGGCTCAAGAGACCCAGTACTTC. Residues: CASSLVQTSGAQETQYF.